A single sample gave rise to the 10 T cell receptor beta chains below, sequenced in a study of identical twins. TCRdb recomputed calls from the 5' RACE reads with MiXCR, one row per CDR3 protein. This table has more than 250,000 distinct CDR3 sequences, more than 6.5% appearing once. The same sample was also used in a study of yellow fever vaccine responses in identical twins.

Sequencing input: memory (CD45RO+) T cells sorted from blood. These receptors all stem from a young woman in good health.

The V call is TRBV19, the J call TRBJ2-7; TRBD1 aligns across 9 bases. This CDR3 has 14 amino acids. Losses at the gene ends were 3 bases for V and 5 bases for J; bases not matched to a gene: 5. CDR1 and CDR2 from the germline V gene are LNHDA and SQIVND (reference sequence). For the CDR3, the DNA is TGTGCCAGTAGTATGGGACAGGGACACCACGAGCAGTACTTC. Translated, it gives CASSMGQGHHEQYF. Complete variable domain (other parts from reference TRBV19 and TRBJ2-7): DGGITQSPKYLFRKEGQNVTLSCEQNLNHDAMYWYRQDPGQGLRLIYYSQIVNDFQKGDIAEGYSVSREKKESFPLTVTSAQKNPTAFYLCASSMGQGHHEQYFGPGTRLTVT.

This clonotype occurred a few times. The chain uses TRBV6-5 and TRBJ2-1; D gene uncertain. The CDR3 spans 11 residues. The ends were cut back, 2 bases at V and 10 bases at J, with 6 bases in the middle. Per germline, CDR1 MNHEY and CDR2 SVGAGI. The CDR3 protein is CASSYGVEQFF. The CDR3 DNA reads TGTGCCAGCAGTTACGGGGTCGAGCAGTTCTTC.

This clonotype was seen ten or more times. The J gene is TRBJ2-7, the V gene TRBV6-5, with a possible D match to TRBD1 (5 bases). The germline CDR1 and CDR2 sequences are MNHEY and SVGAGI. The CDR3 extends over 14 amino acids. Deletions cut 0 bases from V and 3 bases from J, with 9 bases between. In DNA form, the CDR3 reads TGTGCCAGCAGTTACTCGAGAGACAGCTACGAGCAGTACGTC. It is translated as CASSYSRDSYEQYV.

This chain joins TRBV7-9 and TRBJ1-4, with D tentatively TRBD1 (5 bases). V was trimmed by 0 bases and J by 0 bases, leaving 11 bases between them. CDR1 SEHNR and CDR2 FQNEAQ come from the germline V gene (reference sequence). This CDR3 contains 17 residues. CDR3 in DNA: TGTGCCAGCAGCTTAGCGTACGGGGGAGCAACTAATGAAAAACTGTTTTTT. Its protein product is CASSLAYGGATNEKLFF. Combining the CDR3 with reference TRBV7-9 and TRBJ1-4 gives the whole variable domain DTGVSQNPRHKITKRGQNVTFRCDPISEHNRLYWYRQTLGQGPEFLTYFQNEAQLEKSRLLSDRFSAERPKGSFSTLEIQRTEQGDSAMYLCASSLAYGGATNEKLFFGSGTQLSVL.

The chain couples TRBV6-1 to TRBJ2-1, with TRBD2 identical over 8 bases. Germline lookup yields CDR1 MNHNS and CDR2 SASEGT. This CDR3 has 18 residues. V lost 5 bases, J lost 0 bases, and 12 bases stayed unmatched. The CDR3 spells CASSPSTSGLSSYNEQFF. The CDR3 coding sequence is TGTGCCAGCAGTCCCTCAACTAGCGGCCTTAGCTCCTACAATGAGCAGTTCTTC.

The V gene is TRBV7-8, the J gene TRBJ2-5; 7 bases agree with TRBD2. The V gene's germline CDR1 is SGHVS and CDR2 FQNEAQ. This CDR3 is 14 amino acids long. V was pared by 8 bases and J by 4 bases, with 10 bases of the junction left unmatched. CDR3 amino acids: CASVPGRLGETQYF. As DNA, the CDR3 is TGTGCCAGCGTCCCCGGGAGGTTGGGAGAGACCCAGTACTTC.

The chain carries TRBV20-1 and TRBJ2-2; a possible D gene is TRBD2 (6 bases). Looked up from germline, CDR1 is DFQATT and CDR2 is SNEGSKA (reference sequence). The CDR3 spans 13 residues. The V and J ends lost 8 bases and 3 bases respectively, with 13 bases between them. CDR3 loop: CSLAGGDTGELFF. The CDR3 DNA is TGCAGTCTAGCAGGCGGGGACACCGGGGAGCTGTTTTTT.

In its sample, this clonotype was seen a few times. The CDR3 region is CASSYVTGYNEKLFF. CDR3 DNA: TGTGCCAGCAGTTATGTCACAGGGTATAATGAAAAACTGTTTTTT. The chain has TRBV6-5 and TRBJ1-4; a weak D match, TRBD1 (6 bases). Per the germline V gene, CDR1 is MNHEY and CDR2 is SVGAGI. V lost 3 bases and J 4 bases, leaving 12 bases between the germline ends. This CDR3 is 15 amino acids long.

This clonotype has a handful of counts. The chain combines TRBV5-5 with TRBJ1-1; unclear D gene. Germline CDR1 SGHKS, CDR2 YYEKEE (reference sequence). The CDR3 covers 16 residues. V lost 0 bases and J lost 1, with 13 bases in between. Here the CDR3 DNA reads TGTGCCAGCAGCTTGGCGTCAGTCAGAACGAACACTGAAGCTTTCTTT. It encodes CASSLASVRTNTEAFF.

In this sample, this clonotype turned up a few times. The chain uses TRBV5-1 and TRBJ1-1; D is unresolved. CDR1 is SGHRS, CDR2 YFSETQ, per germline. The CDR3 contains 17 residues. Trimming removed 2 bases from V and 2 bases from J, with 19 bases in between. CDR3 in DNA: TGCGCCAGCAGCTTAAAGTTAGGTAACGGAGTTAACACTGAAGCTTTCTTT. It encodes CASSLKLGNGVNTEAFF. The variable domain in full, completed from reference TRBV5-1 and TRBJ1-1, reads KAGVTQTPRYLIKTRGQQVTLSCSPISGHRSVSWYQQTPGQGLQFLFEYFSETQRNKGNFPGRFSGRQFSNSRSEMNVSTLELGDSALYLCASSLKLGNGVNTEAFFGQGTRLTVV.